The 30 T cell receptor beta chains listed next were all sequenced from one sample in a study of shared clonotypes between healthy human individuals (TCRdb year 2020). CD8 naive samples consisted of CD45RO-negative cells that were positively selected for CCR7, yielding a CD45RA+CCR7+ population without TemRA cells. The library was prepared using the immunoSEQ multiplex PCR assay. Not all clones reach the TCRdb copy of this immuneACCESS table, which keeps in-frame sequences only. Checked studies attribute under half of the gap to unresolved V genes and leave the rest unexplained. Across this sample there are about 1.9 million clones, with over 85% seen only once. Under 2% of the sample comes from the top ten. Sequenced: naive CD8+ T cells from PBMCs. This specimen's cell subset or site label, interpreted: CD45RA+CCR7+. The receptors were sampled from a man in his late teens or twenties in good health. Some clones in this sample may be carry-over from other donors' samples.

The V call is TRBV27, the J call TRBJ2-1, with D perhaps matching TRBD1 or TRBD2 (5 bases each). The CDR3 length is 14 residues. V was pared by 3 bases and J by 4 bases, with 10 bases between. Germline V gene lookup returns CDR1 MNHEY and CDR2 SMNVEV (reference sequence). CDR3 loop: CASSFVEGYNEQFF. CDR3 bases: TGTGCCAGCAGTTTTGTTGAGGGGTACAATGAGCAGTTCTTC.

V usage is TRBV19 and J usage is TRBJ2-7; weak D call: TRBD1 (5 bases). Trimming removed 5 bases at V and 0 bases at J, with 17 bases between. The CDR3 spans 16 residues. Per germline, CDR1 LNHDA and CDR2 SQIVND (reference sequence). CDR3 in amino acids: CASSQVLTTGSYEQYF. DNA of the CDR3: TGTGCCAGTAGTCAGGTACTAACCACAGGCTCCTACGAGCAGTACTTC. The variable domain in full, completed from reference TRBV19 and TRBJ2-7, reads DGGITQSPKYLFRKEGQNVTLSCEQNLNHDAMYWYRQDPGQGLRLIYYSQIVNDFQKGDIAEGYSVSREKKESFPLTVTSAQKNPTAFYLCASSQVLTTGSYEQYFGPGTRLTVT.

The gene calls are TRBV27 and TRBJ2-7; D possibly corresponds to TRBD2 (5 bases). CDR3 length: 15 residues. Trimming left V 6 bases short and J 1 base short, with 16 bases between. Germline CDR1 reads MNHEY; CDR2 reads SMNVEV (reference sequence). The CDR3 sequence is CASSAHGEGSYEQYF. The CDR3, as DNA: TGTGCCAGCAGCGCCCATGGAGAGGGTTCCTACGAGCAGTACTTC.

Only a few counts were recorded for this clone. V gene TRBV28 combines with J gene TRBJ2-2; perhaps TRBD1 as D (6 bases). The CDR3 consists of 14 residues. V was pared by 10 bases and J by 3 bases, with 15 bases between. The V gene's germline CDR1 is MDHEN and CDR2 SYDVKM. As DNA, the CDR3 is TGTGCCATCAGGGGTTGGTCTCACACCGGGGAGCTGTTTTTT. Its translation: CAIRGWSHTGELFF.

This chain links TRBV29-1 with TRBJ1-2; no clear D. CDR3 length: 9 residues. V dropped 5 bases and J dropped 8 bases, with 6 bases sitting between them. From germline, CDR1 is SQVTM and CDR2 ANQGSEA. This CDR3 is CSVNEGYTF. The CDR3 DNA reads as TGCAGCGTTAATGAGGGCTACACCTTC.

The genes are TRBV4-3 and TRBJ2-7; D unresolved. CDR1 and CDR2 from the germline V gene are LGHNA and YSLEER. V lost 0 bases and J lost 6, with 18 bases in between. There are 16 residues in the CDR3. CDR3 residues: CASSQEWVDPSREQYF. CDR3 sequence (DNA): TGCGCCAGCAGCCAAGAATGGGTCGACCCTTCCCGCGAGCAGTACTTC.

This clone was detected only a few times. The rearrangement joins TRBV4-1 to TRBJ1-4; D not resolved. Trimming shortened V by 2 bases and J by 5 bases, and 9 bases separated the two germline ends. Germline-derived CDR1 and CDR2 are MGHRA and YSYEKL. CDR3 length: 14 amino acids. CDR3: CASSQLTENEKLFF. CDR3 in DNA: TGCGCCAGCAGCCAACTCACAGAGAATGAAAAACTGTTTTTT.

This chain joins TRBV29-1 and TRBJ1-2, with 9 bases that match TRBD1. The CDR3 runs 13 residues. The junction had 6 bases not matched to a gene; V was cut back by 5 bases and J by 5 bases. Germline CDR1 reads SQVTM; CDR2 reads ANQGSEA. CDR3 region: CSVRTGEGYGYTF. The CDR3 nucleotides are TGCAGCGTTCGGACAGGGGAAGGGTATGGCTACACCTTC.

The chain joins TRBV6-5 to TRBJ1-1; tentative D call: TRBD1 (5 bases). CDR3 length: 13 residues. The V end was cut by 5 bases, the J end by 8 bases, with 15 bases between. Germline V lookup: CDR1 MNHEY, CDR2 SVGAGI. The CDR3 protein is CASSPGWFGEAFF. CDR3 DNA sequence: TGTGCCAGCAGTCCAGGGTGGTTCGGAGAAGCTTTCTTT.

V gene TRBV19 combines with J gene TRBJ1-5; TRBD1 might be the D (6 bases). The germline gives CDR1 LNHDA, CDR2 SQIVND (reference sequence). The germline V and J ends were trimmed by 1 base and 5 bases, with 12 bases remaining between them. The CDR3 has 15 amino acids. CDR3 amino acids: CASSIATGYYQPQHF. In DNA, the CDR3 is TGTGCCAGTAGTATAGCAACAGGGTATTATCAGCCCCAGCATTTT.

This chain connects TRBV7-9 to TRBJ1-1, with 10 positions matching TRBD1. The CDR3 sequence is 14 residues long. The V and J ends lost 4 bases and 6 bases, in that order; junction bases with no gene match: 5. Per the germline V gene, CDR1 is SEHNR and CDR2 is FQNEAQ (reference sequence). The CDR3 bases are TGTGCCAGCAGCTGGTGGGACAGGGGCGCTGAAGCTTTCTTT. Protein product: CASSWWDRGAEAFF.

V usage is TRBV2 and J usage is TRBJ2-2, with D unclear. The CDR3 has 15 residues. V shed 3 bases and J shed 4 bases, with 12 bases lying between them. CDR1 is SNHLY, CDR2 FYNNEI, per germline. CDR3 sequence (DNA): TGTGCCAGCAGTGAGAGTCTGTTGGCCACCGGGGAGCTGTTTTTT. Amino acid sequence: CASSESLLATGELFF.

A single count supports this clone. The chain has TRBV9 and TRBJ2-3; a weak D match, TRBD1 (5 bases). The CDR3 runs 12 residues. The V end was cut by 0 bases, the J end by 8 bases, with 7 bases between. CDR1 and CDR2 (germline): SGDLS, YYNGEE. The CDR3 reads CASSVDRGTQYF. CDR3 coding DNA: TGTGCCAGCAGCGTAGATAGGGGTACGCAGTATTTT.

The CDR3 nucleotides are TGCAGCGGGACGGCCCCCCAGGGCACCGGGGAGCTGTTTTTT. This translates into CSGTAPQGTGELFF. The V gene is TRBV29-1, the J gene TRBJ2-2, with D perhaps TRBD1 (5 bases). The CDR3 is 14 amino acids. V lost 7 bases to trimming and J lost 4 bases, with 16 bases between them. Germline loops: CDR1 SQVTM, CDR2 ANQGSEA.

The chain carries TRBV7-8 and TRBJ2-1, with D possibly matching TRBD2 (5 bases). The CDR3 loop spans 11 amino acids. CDR1 is SGHVS, CDR2 FQNEAQ, per germline. Trimming removed 8 bases from V and 7 bases from J, with 9 bases in between. The CDR3 here is CASGLSNEQFF. Written as DNA, the CDR3 is TGTGCCAGCGGACTCTCTAATGAGCAGTTCTTC.

Comment on this clone: This specimen includes other DNA sequences encoding the same CDR3. V is TRBV9 and J is TRBJ2-1; 7 nucleotides line up with TRBD1. The CDR3 totals 14 residues. Germline trimming cut 0 bases from V and 7 bases from J; bases unmatched to any gene: 4. Germline lookup yields CDR1 SGDLS and CDR2 YYNGEE. DNA of the CDR3: TGTGCCAGCAGCGTAGGTGCAGGGGGAAATGAGCAGTTCTTC. Translating it yields CASSVGAGGNEQFF.

V is TRBV7-9 and J is TRBJ1-4; maybe TRBD1 (6 bases). Trimming pared 5 bases from V and 8 bases from J, leaving 24 bases between. Per the germline V gene, CDR1 is SEHNR and CDR2 is FQNEAQ (reference sequence). This CDR3 contains 17 residues. For the CDR3, the DNA is TGTGCCAGCAGCCCTAGTTTTTATGGGGGCTCGGCGGAAAAACTGTTTTTT. Its translation is CASSPSFYGGSAEKLFF.

The rearrangement uses TRBV4-3 and TRBJ2-1, with 9 bases matching TRBD2. With V trimmed by 4 bases and J by 2 bases, 3 bases remained unmatched. CDR1 and CDR2 (germline): LGHNA, YSLEER. This CDR3 comprises 15 residues. The DNA for the CDR3 is TGCGCCAGCAGCCGACTAGCGGATACCTACAATGAGCAGTTCTTC. This translates into CASSRLADTYNEQFF.

The CDR3 loop is CASSLENHDGDEQYF. The CDR3 region has the DNA TGTGCCAGCAGCTTAGAAAATCACGATGGGGACGAGCAGTACTTC. The V call is TRBV13, the J call TRBJ2-7; D unresolved. Germline V gene lookup returns CDR1 PRHDT and CDR2 FYEKMQ (reference sequence). V lost 1 base to trimming and J lost 5 bases, with 15 bases between them. This CDR3 is built from 15 residues.

DNA for the CDR3: TGTGCCAGCAGCCCCCCGGACGGAGCGAACACCGGGGAGCTGTTTTTT. Its translation is CASSPPDGANTGELFF. This chain joins TRBV11-2 and TRBJ2-2; no definite D call. Germline V gives CDR1 SGHAT, CDR2 FQNNGV. Trimming took 5 bases from V and 0 from J, leaving 13 bases between them. The CDR3 loop spans 16 amino acids.

The chain recombines TRBV7-3 with TRBJ2-6, with 10 bases that match TRBD1. CDR3 length: 17 amino acids. The germline CDR1 and CDR2 sequences are SGHTA and FQGTGA. The V segment lost 2 bases and the J segment 3 bases; nucleotides outside the gene matches: 4. The CDR3 reads CASSLLRDRGGANVLTF. The CDR3 DNA reads TGTGCCAGCAGCTTACTCCGGGACAGGGGTGGGGCCAACGTCCTGACTTTC.

The rearrangement links TRBV28 to TRBJ2-3; TRBD2 matches at 13 bases. The trim removed 5 bases at V and 2 bases at J, leaving 22 bases unmatched. The CDR3 contains 22 residues. The germline V gene has CDR1 MDHEN and CDR2 SYDVKM. CDR3 loop: CASSDPGVGLAGEGLDTDTQYF. DNA of the CDR3: TGTGCCAGCAGTGACCCCGGGGTCGGACTAGCGGGAGAGGGGCTTGACACAGATACGCAGTATTTT. Full variable domain (outside the CDR3, taken from reference TRBV28 and TRBJ2-3): DVKVTQSSRYLVKRTGEKVFLECVQDMDHENMFWYRQDPGLGLRLIYFSYDVKMKEKGDIPEGYSVSREKKERFSLILESASTNQTSMYLCASSDPGVGLAGEGLDTDTQYFGPGTRLTVL.

This sequence joins TRBV9 and TRBJ2-2; the match to TRBD2 covers 8 bases. The V gene's germline CDR1 is SGDLS and CDR2 YYNGEE. V trimming: 4 bases; J trimming: 4 bases; junction bases outside the gene matches: 3. CDR3 length: 14 residues. The CDR3 nucleotides read TGTGCCAGCAGCTTTAGCGGGGCCACCGGGGAGCTGTTTTTT. Translated: CASSFSGATGELFF.

V gene TRBV11-2 combines with J gene TRBJ1-2, with a tentative D call TRBD1 (6 bases). The CDR3 totals 15 residues. The V and J ends lost 0 bases and 4 bases respectively, with 12 bases between them. CDR1 SGHAT and CDR2 FQNNGV come from the germline V gene. The CDR3 region is CASSLDIGGPYGYTF. The CDR3 DNA reads TGTGCCAGCAGCTTAGATATTGGGGGGCCCTATGGCTACACCTTC. The whole variable domain, remainder taken from reference TRBV11-2 and TRBJ1-2, is EAGVAQSPRYKIIEKRQSVAFWCNPISGHATLYWYQQILGQGPKLLIQFQNNGVVDDSQLPKDRFSAERLKGVDSTLKIQPAKLEDSAVYLCASSLDIGGPYGYTFGSGTRLTVV.

The gene calls are TRBV5-1 and TRBJ2-1; the D gene is possibly TRBD2 (7 bases). CDR1 is SGHRS and CDR2 is YFSETQ in the germline V gene. The CDR3 sequence is 16 residues long. V lost 5 bases to trimming and J lost 6 bases, with 21 bases between them. CDR3 loop: CASRRPEGGARNEQFF. The CDR3, as DNA: TGCGCCAGCAGGAGACCCGAGGGGGGGGCCCGCAATGAGCAGTTCTTC.

The V call is TRBV6-1, the J call TRBJ1-3, with unresolved D. With 2 bases removed from V and 0 bases from J, the gap between germline ends came to 11 bases. Germline V gene lookup returns CDR1 MNHNS and CDR2 SASEGT. This CDR3 is built from 16 residues. Here the CDR3 reads CASSELIASSGNTIYF. The CDR3 DNA is TGTGCCAGCAGTGAATTAATCGCCTCCTCTGGAAACACCATATATTTT.

The sample holds one count of this clone. This chain uses TRBV7-3 with TRBJ2-2; D gene uncertain. CDR3 length: 13 residues. V lost 0 bases and J lost 5, with 4 bases in between. In germline, CDR1 is SGHTA, CDR2 FQGTGA. Here the CDR3 DNA reads TGTGCCAGCAGCTTAACGGAGACCGGGGAGCTGTTTTTT. Protein sequence: CASSLTETGELFF. Variable domain in full (rest from reference TRBV7-3 and TRBJ2-2): GAGVSQTPSNKVTEKGKYVELRCDPISGHTALYWYRQSLGQGPEFLIYFQGTGAADDSGLPNDRFFAVRPEGSVSTLKIQRTERGDSAVYLCASSLTETGELFFGEGSRLTVL.

The rearrangement uses TRBV10-3 and TRBJ2-3; TRBD2 might be the D (5 bases). Trimming pared 3 bases from V and 1 base from J, leaving 11 bases between. From germline, CDR1 is ENHRY and CDR2 SYGVKD. CDR3 length: 15 amino acids. CDR3 nucleotide sequence: TGTGCCATCAGTGAAGGTAATAGCGGCACAGATACGCAGTATTTT. Protein sequence: CAISEGNSGTDTQYF.

The genes are TRBV2 and TRBJ2-4, with D possibly matching TRBD1 (6 bases). Germline CDR1 and CDR2: SNHLY and FYNNEI. V was pared by 10 bases and J by 0 bases, with 22 bases between. The CDR3 spans 17 residues. CDR3 sequence reads: CATLGAGPNLAKNIQYF. The CDR3 DNA is TGTGCCACCCTGGGGGCAGGACCAAACCTAGCCAAAAACATTCAGTACTTC.

The genes are TRBV7-8 and TRBJ2-7, with D hard to call. Per the germline V gene, CDR1 is SGHVS and CDR2 is FQNEAQ. Trimming stripped 5 bases from V and 6 bases from J, with 20 bases between. CDR3 length: 15 amino acids. The CDR3: CASSAVRHRLSEQYF. DNA of the CDR3: TGTGCCAGCAGCGCAGTGCGACATCGGCTTAGCGAGCAGTACTTC.